This TCR beta chain appears in the sequencing data of a study of blood T cell repertoires in COVID-19. Across the whole study: Whether acute or convalescent, the COVID-19 samples came from the United States, Italy and Spain. In each case, the material was cDNA or gDNA derived from T cells, B-cell-depleted T cells, or PBMCs.

Authors' analysis steps: Scientists estimated how many nucleated cells there were by amplifying reference gene primers. Using immunoSEQ multiplex PCR, the repertoire was profiled, and TCRdb retains in-frame clones only, with some absent. Clone size and the V and J calls come from that table; the DNA yielded D and trimming. The sample includes around 190,000 clones, more than 75% seen only once; the top ten take approximately 4%. The TCR originated in a human donor in a cohort sampled during active COVID-19. The sequenced sample was peripheral blood.

The CDR3 here is CASSWSENSGNTIYF. In nucleotides, the CDR3 is TGCGCCAGCAGCTGGTCGGAGAACTCTGGAAACACCATATATTTT. The chain carries TRBV5-1 and TRBJ1-3; D uncertain. Germline CDR1 is SGHRS and CDR2 is YFSETQ. The ends were cut back, 3 bases at V and 0 bases at J, with 10 bases in the middle. This CDR3 is built from 15 residues.